The subject of this entry is one T cell receptor beta chain. The antigen is not known. Only CD45RO-negative cells positively selected for CCR7 counted as naive CD8 cells, so terminally differentiated effector memory CD45RA+ cells were excluded. Germline loops: CDR1 MGHRA, CDR2 YSYEKL. The CDR3 has 16 amino acids. Trimming left V 6 bases short and J 0 bases short, with 14 bases between. This specimen belongs to a study of shared clonotypes between healthy human individuals. The wider study: The study used three CD4 naive, three CD4 memory, two CD8 naive and one CD8 memory plate per donor. General study results and limits: Among non-shared clonotypes, generation probabilities were lower than among those shared by all four donors.

The authors' processing: Junction-only sequences without quality scores came from ImmunoSEQ, so filtering differed. Libraries were prepared by immunoSEQ multiplex PCR; TCRdb keeps only in-frame clonotypes and omits some of them. V and J calls plus clone size are reproduced from that table; the DNA served to infer D and trimming. This table has some 1,900,000 clones, approximately 94% appearing once. The receptor comes from a young man in good health. V gene TRBV4-1 combines with J gene TRBJ2-2; weak D call: TRBD1 (7 bases). Sequencing was done on a sample of naive CD8+ T cells sorted from blood. The CDR3 DNA sequence: TGCGCCAGCAGGCCCCAGGGGGGCGCGAACACCGGGGAGCTGTTTTTT. This sequence encodes CASRPQGGANTGELFF.